This TCR beta chain came from a study of shared clonotypes between healthy human individuals. Assay: immunoSEQ multiplex PCR; the TCRdb copy retains only in-frame clones and omits some. This sample yields about 450,000 clones, of which around 80% are seen a single time; approximately 12% belongs to the top ten. Germline trimming cut 0 bases from V and 0 bases from J; bases unmatched to any gene: 7. This CDR3 has 18 residues. CDR1 LGHNA and CDR2 YSLEER come from the germline V gene. The donors were all Caucasian adults (living in Nashville, Tennessee). For unsorted samples, genomic DNA was extracted from 94 million or so PBMCs.

The source material was PBMCs. The source is a woman between 40 and 55 years old in good health. Some clones in this sample may be carry-over from other donors' samples. The V and J genes are TRBV4-3 and TRBJ2-2; TRBD1 agrees at 7 bases. CDR3 sequence (DNA): TGCGCCAGCAGCCAAGATCCAGGGGGTGAATCGAACACCGGGGAGCTGTTTTTT. Encoded protein: CASSQDPGGESNTGELFF.